This TCR beta chain comes out of a study of blood T cells in healthy people across ages. A second about 6 to 12 cycle PCR used barcoded and J-beta primers. In TCRdb, the 5' RACE reads were re-called with MiXCR into one record per CDR3 protein. This sample has about 900,000 distinct CDR3 sequences; around 62% occur once, and the top ten carry roughly 26%. Trimming took 7 bases from V and 1 from J; bases not matched to a gene: 6. This CDR3 spans 14 amino acids. Germline lookup yields CDR1 MDHEN and CDR2 SYDVKM. PBMCs, at least 6 million per sample, were isolated. The TCR originated in a man in his thirties or forties in good health. Sequencing input: blood. The V call is TRBV28, the J call TRBJ2-7; 8 bases map to TRBD1. The CDR3 DNA reads TGTGCCAGCAAACCGGACAGGGAGTCCTACGAGCAGTACTTC. Protein: CASKPDRESYEQYF.